The clone carrying this T cell receptor (beta chain) came up many times. The entry originates in a study of blood T cell repertoires in COVID-19. Only in-frame clones appear in the TCRdb table, and some are missing; sequencing was by immunoSEQ multiplex PCR. The top ten hold roughly 2.9% of the sample, which has under 150,000 clones, roughly 79% seen once. The receptor's source is a woman between 50 and 59 years old who had recovered from COVID-19. Sequences were obtained from PBMCs or T cells enriched from blood (not recorded which).

The CDR3 coding sequence is TGTGCCACCAGGGACAGGGGGCCCGACACTGAAGCTTTCTTT. Amino acid sequence: CATRDRGPDTEAFF. The chain uses TRBV24-1 and TRBJ1-1, with 11 bases lining up with TRBD1. Unmatched junction bases numbered 3, after V lost 7 bases and J lost 3 bases. CDR1 KGHDR and CDR2 SFDVKD come from the germline V gene. The CDR3 has 14 amino acids.